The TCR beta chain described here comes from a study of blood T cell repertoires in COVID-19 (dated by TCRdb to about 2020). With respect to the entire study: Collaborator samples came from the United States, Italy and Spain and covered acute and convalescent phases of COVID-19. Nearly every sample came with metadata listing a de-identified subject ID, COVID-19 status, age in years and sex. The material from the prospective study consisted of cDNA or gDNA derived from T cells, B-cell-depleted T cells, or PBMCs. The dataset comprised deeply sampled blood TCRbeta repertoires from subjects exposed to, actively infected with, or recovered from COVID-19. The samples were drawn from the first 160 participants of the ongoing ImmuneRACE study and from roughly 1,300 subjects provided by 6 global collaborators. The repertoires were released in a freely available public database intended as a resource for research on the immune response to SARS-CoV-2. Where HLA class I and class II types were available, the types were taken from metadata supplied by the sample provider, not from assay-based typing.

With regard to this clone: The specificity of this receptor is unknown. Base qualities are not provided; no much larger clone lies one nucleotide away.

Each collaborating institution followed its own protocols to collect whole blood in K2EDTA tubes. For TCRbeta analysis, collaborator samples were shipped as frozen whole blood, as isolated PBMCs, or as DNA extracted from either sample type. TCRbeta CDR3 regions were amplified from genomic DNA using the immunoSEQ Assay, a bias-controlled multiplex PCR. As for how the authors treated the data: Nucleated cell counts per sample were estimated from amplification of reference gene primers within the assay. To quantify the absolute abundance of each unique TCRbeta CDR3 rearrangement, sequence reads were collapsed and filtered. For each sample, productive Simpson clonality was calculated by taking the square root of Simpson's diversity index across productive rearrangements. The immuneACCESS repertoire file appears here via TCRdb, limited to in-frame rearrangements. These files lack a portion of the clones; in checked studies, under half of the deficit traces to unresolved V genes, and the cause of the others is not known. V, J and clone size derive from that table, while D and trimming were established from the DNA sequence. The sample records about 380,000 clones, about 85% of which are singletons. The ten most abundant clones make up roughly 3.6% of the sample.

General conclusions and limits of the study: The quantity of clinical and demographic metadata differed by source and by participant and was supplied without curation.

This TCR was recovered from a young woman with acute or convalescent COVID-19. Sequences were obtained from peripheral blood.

The nucleotide sequence is given as TGTGCCAGCACACCAAGATACACTAGCGGAGACACCGGGGAGCTGTTTTTT. This gives the protein CASTPRYTSGDTGELFF. The sequence joins TRBV3-1 (or the pseudogene TRBV3-2) to TRBJ2-2; 8 bases in the middle match TRBD2. CDR1 is given as LGHDT and CDR2 as YNNKEL, both from the germline V gene (reference sequence). V is trimmed back by 7 bases and J by 3 bases, and the junction contains 13 bases that no gene match accounts for. Spanning cysteine to phenylalanine, the CDR3 consists of 17 amino acids. Left in the record is the CDR3 DNA by itself, 51 bases read in frame from the first base.